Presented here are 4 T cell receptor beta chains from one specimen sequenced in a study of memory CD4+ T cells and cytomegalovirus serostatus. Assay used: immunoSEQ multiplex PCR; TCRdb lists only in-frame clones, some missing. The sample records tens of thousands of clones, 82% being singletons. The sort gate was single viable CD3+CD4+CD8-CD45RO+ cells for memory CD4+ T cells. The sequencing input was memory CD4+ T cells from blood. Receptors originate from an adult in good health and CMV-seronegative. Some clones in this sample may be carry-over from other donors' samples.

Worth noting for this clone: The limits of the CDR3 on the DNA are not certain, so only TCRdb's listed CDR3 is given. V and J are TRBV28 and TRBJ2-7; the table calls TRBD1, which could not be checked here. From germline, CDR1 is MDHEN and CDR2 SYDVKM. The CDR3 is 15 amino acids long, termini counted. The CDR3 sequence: CASSTSTGSPYEQYF.

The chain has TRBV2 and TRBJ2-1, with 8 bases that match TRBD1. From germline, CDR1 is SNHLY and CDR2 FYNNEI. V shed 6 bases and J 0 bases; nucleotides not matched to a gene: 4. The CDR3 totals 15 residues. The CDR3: CASRGDRSSYNEQFF. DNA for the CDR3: TGTGCCAGCAGAGGGGACAGGAGCTCCTACAATGAGCAGTTCTTC.

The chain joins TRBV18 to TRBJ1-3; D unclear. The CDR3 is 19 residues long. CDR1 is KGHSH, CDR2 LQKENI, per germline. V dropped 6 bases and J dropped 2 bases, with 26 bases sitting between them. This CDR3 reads CASSPNPDPNNRAGNTIYF. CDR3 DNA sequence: TGTGCCAGCTCGCCAAATCCCGACCCTAACAATCGCGCTGGAAACACCATATATTTT. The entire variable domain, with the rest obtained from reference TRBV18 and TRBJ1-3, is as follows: NAGVMQNPRHLVRRRGQEARLRCSPMKGHSHVYWYRQLPEEGLKFMVYLQKENIIDESGMPKERFSAEFPKEGPSILRIQQVVRGDSAAYFCASSPNPDPNNRAGNTIYFGEGSWLTVV.

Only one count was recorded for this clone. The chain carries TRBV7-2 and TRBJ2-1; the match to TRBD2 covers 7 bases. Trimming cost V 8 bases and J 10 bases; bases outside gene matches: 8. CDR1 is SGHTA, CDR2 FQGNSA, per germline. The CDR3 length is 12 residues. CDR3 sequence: CASGGGYGEQFF. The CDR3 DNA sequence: TGTGCCAGCGGGGGGGGATACGGAGAGCAGTTCTTC. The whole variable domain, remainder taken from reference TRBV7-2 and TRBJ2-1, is GAGVSQSPSNKVTEKGKDVELRCDPISGHTALYWYRQSLGQGLEFLIYFQGNSAPDKSGLPSDRFSAERTGGSVSTLTIQRTQQEDSAVYLCASGGGYGEQFFGPGTRLTVL.